These T cell receptor beta chains were read from a single sample in a study of T-cell reconstitution after alpha-beta-depleted transplantation in children. TCRdb itself ran the PCR reads through MiXCR, one entry per CDR3 protein. The sample shows 250,000 to 300,000 distinct CDR3 sequences, roughly 9.1% of them seen only once. The sequences come from PBMCs, collected before TCRalphabeta/CD19-depleted stem cell transplant. These receptors all stem from a boy under two years old with acute myeloid leukemia, due to receive a stem cell transplant. CDR3s include the opening cysteine and the closing phenylalanine or tryptophan. The D gene is left open where the match is weak. Size is stated for part of the rows, as once, few or many counts, or as a class when the clone is expanded.

TRBD1	TRBV4-3	many	TRBJ1-2	CASSQGTGNYGYTF	TGCGCCAGCAGCCAAGGGACAGGAAACTATGGCTACACCTTC
NA	TRBV4-3	many	TRBJ1-2	CASSQDRQGVSKGYTF	TGCGCCAGCAGCCAAGATAGGCAGGGCGTAAGTAAGGGCTACACCTTC
NA	TRBV7-8	NA	TRBJ2-2	CASSLTLTIESSNTGELFF	TGTGCCAGCAGCTTGACCCTAACTATAGAGAGTTCCAACACCGGGGAGCTGTTTTTT
TRBD1	TRBV29-1	many	TRBJ2-7	CSYSTGDYEQYF	TGCAGCTACTCGACAGGGGACTACGAGCAGTACTTC
NA	TRBV7-3	many	TRBJ1-1	CASSLTSRAEAFF	TGTGCCAGCAGCTTAACGTCAAGGGCTGAAGCTTTCTTT
NA	TRBV5-5	many	TRBJ1-5	CASSLAAGREPQHF	TGTGCCAGCAGCTTGGCCGCTGGGAGGGAGCCCCAGCATTTT
TRBD1	TRBV20-1	few	TRBJ1-6	CSARADRTGGSPLHF	TGCAGTGCTAGAGCTGACCGGACAGGGGGTTCACCCCTCCACTTT
NA	TRBV20-1	few	TRBJ2-7	CSARRPTHYEQYF	TGCAGTGCTAGACGACCTACCCACTACGAGCAGTACTTC
NA	TRBV20-1	many	TRBJ2-7	CSASGGTPGEQYF	TGCAGTGCTAGCGGGGGCACCCCGGGGGAGCAGTACTTC
NA	TRBV12-3/TRBV12-4	many	TRBJ2-6	CASSSIVVRGANVLTF	TGTGCCAGCAGTTCGATAGTGGTTAGAGGGGCCAACGTCCTGACTTTC
NA	TRBV20-1	many	TRBJ1-6	CSARPGLSNSPLHF	TGCAGTGCTAGGCCGGGACTTAGTAATTCACCCCTCCACTTT
NA	TRBV4-1	many	TRBJ2-7	CASSRGSSGVEQYF	TGCGCCAGCAGCCGGGGGAGCTCAGGGGTCGAGCAGTACTTC